This T cell receptor (beta chain) was sequenced for a study of CD8 T cells in ankylosing spondylitis. Findings of the study overall: Significant enrichment of disease-linked clones was reported in matched ankylosing spondylitis synovial fluid. Among TCR beta sequences, a motif of several highly homologous variants appeared characteristic of ankylosing spondylitis blood.

This clonotype was seen a handful of times. The antigen is not known. TCRdb ran MiXCR on the 5' RACE reads and lists one entry per CDR3 protein. The sample consists of 330,000 or so distinct CDR3 sequences, around 7.6% of them appearing once. The ends were cut back, 4 bases at V and 4 bases at J, with 16 bases in the middle. Looked up from germline, CDR1 is SGHVS and CDR2 is FQNEAQ. CDR3 size: 15 residues. This clonotype was obtained from a male donor with ankylosing spondylitis. The chain uses TRBV7-8 and TRBJ1-1; possible D gene TRBD1, 6 bases. Material: blood, either unsorted or a sorted T cell fraction (not recorded which). The CDR3 reads CASSSQGGTVTEAFF. CDR3 DNA sequence: TGTGCCAGCAGCTCCCAAGGGGGGACGGTCACTGAAGCTTTCTTT.